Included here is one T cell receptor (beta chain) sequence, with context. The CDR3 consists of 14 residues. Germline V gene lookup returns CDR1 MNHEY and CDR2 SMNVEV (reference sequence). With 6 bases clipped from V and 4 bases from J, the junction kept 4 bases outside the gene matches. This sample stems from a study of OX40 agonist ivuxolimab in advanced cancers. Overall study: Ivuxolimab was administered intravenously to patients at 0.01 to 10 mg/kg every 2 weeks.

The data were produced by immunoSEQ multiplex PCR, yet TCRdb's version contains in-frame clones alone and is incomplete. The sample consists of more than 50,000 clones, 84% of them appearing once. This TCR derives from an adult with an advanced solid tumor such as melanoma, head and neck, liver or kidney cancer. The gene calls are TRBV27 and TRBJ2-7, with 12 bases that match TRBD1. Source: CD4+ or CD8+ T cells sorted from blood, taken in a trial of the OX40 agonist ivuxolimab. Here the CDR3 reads CASRPGQGAYEQYF. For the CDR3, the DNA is TGTGCCAGCAGACCGGGACAGGGGGCTTACGAGCAGTACTTC.